A selection of T cell receptor beta chains follows, all from one sample in a study of T cells in localized non-small cell lung cancer. The table came from immunoSEQ multiplex PCR; TCRdb's copy has only in-frame clones and leaves some out. The sample comprises 2,500 to 3,000 clones, just over 25% of which are singletons, and 9.4% rests with the top ten. Sequencing was performed on normal lung tissue next to the tumor, taken before any cancer treatment. The source is a man aged 40 to 70 with stage II lung adenocarcinoma. CDR3s include the opening cysteine and the closing phenylalanine or tryptophan. D genes are given only for firm matches. Expanded clones get a size class; other rows say once, few or many, or leave the size out.

j_call v_call d_call clone_size cdr3_aa cdr3_nt
TRBJ2-1 TRBV11-3 TRBD2 medium-sized CASSLTAGGYNEQFF TGTGCCAGCAGCTTAACGGCGGGGGGGTACAATGAGCAGTTCTTC
TRBJ2-2 TRBV11-3 NA few CASSLRGYPHTGELFF TGTGCCAGCAGCTTAAGGGGGTACCCCCACACCGGGGAGCTGTTTTTT
TRBJ2-5 TRBV25-1 NA NA CASSDVPGRETQYF TGTGCCAGCAGTGACGTTCCTGGAAGAGAGACCCAGTACTTC
TRBJ1-2 TRBV7-4 NA NA CASSLSPGDGYTF TGTGCCAGCAGCTTAAGCCCGGGGGATGGCTACACCTTC
TRBJ1-5 TRBV6-8 NA few CASSYSSGEDQPQHF TGTGCCAGCAGTTACTCGAGCGGGGAGGATCAGCCCCAGCATTTT
TRBJ1-2 TRBV6-8 NA few CASVYQGTVMDGYTF TGTGCCAGCGTTTATCAGGGGACCGTGATGGATGGCTACACCTTC
TRBJ2-5 TRBV6-1 NA few CASSEDRAGETQYF TGTGCCAGCAGTGAAGACAGGGCGGGGGAGACCCAGTACTTC
TRBJ1-1 TRBV28 TRBD1 NA CASTNRDRGWTEAFF TGTGCCAGCACCAACCGAGACAGGGGGTGGACTGAAGCTTTCTTT
TRBJ1-2 TRBV6-7 NA few CASSEIRGYTF TGTGCCAGCAGCGAGATCAGGGGCTACACCTTC
TRBJ2-2 TRBV19 NA NA CASSITGLDTGELFF TGTGCCAGTAGTATTACCGGACTGGACACCGGGGAGCTGTTTTTT
TRBJ1-1 TRBV6-8 TRBD1 NA CASSWAGGIEAFF TGTGCCAGCAGTTGGGCAGGGGGTATTGAAGCTTTCTTT
TRBJ1-2 TRBV19 TRBD1 NA CASISGTENNYGYTF TGTGCCAGTATTTCGGGGACAGAAAATAACTATGGCTACACCTTC
TRBJ1-2 TRBV4-1 NA few CASSPQGGGSRANYGYTF TGCGCCAGCAGCCCCCAAGGCGGGGGTTCTAGGGCTAACTATGGCTACACCTTC
TRBJ1-1 TRBV28 NA few CASSSRELGAFF TGTGCCAGCAGTTCCCGGGAGCTGGGAGCTTTCTTT
TRBJ2-3 TRBV19 NA few CASSIGAVSTDTQYF TGTGCCAGTAGTATCGGGGCAGTAAGCACAGATACGCAGTATTTT
TRBJ1-2 TRBV6-8 NA medium-sized CASSLQVHHGYTF TGTGCCAGCAGTTTACAGGTACACCACGGCTACACCTTC
TRBJ2-7 TRBV30 NA NA CAWKTTGAHEQYF TGTGCCTGGAAAACGACGGGGGCTCACGAGCAGTACTTC
TRBJ2-7 TRBV11-3 NA medium-sized CASSPTGALGHEQYF TGTGCCAGCAGCCCCACCGGGGCCCTCGGCCACGAGCAGTACTTC
TRBJ2-7 TRBV11-3 TRBD2 medium-sized CASSLVVFGGGDSYEQYF TGTGCCAGCAGCTTGGTCGTGTTTGGCGGGGGGGATTCCTACGAGCAGTACTTC
TRBJ2-1 TRBV18 NA few CASSPWGRGNLGNEQFF TGTGCCAGCTCACCCTGGGGAAGGGGTAATCTTGGCAATGAGCAGTTCTTC
TRBJ1-1 TRBV6-8 NA NA CASSAPRTEAFF TGTGCCAGCAGTGCCCCGAGGACTGAAGCTTTCTTT
TRBJ2-3 TRBV19 TRBD1 NA CASMGQGGTDTQYF TGTGCCAGTATGGGACAGGGTGGGACAGATACGCAGTATTTT
TRBJ1-2 TRBV6-8 NA NA CASTEGFDRGYTF TGTGCCAGCACAGAGGGCTTTGACAGAGGCTACACCTTC
TRBJ1-4 TRBV11-3 TRBD1 medium-sized CASSLISAGGDEKLFF TGTGCCAGCAGCTTAATATCGGCAGGGGGCGATGAAAAACTGTTTTTT
TRBJ2-1 TRBV19 TRBD2 few CASSKGLAGTSYNEQFF TGTGCCAGTAGTAAGGGACTAGCGGGCACCTCCTACAATGAGCAGTTCTTC
TRBJ2-2 TRBV30 NA NA CAWSVGPGELFF TGTGCCTGGAGTGTAGGCCCCGGGGAGCTGTTTTTT
TRBJ1-1 TRBV23-1 NA NA CASSLSTGTEAFF TGCGCCAGCAGCTTGTCAACGGGAACTGAAGCTTTCTTT
TRBJ2-6 TRBV28 NA NA CASSTRLTQSRANVLTF TGTGCCAGCAGTACAAGGTTGACACAAAGTCGGGCCAACGTCCTGACTTTC
TRBJ1-5 TRBV6-8 TRBD1 NA CASSLGQGTNQPQHF TGTGCCAGCAGTCTCGGACAGGGTACCAATCAGCCCCAGCATTTT
TRBJ2-7 TRBV6-8 NA few CASSLKGDAAYEQYF TGTGCCAGCAGTCTGAAGGGGGACGCCGCCTACGAGCAGTACTTC
TRBJ2-3 TRBV11-3 NA NA CASSLDQGRTNTQYF TGTGCCAGCAGCTTAGATCAAGGGAGAACCAATACGCAGTATTTT
TRBJ2-1 TRBV29-1 NA NA CSVEVIQNNEQFF TGCAGCGTTGAGGTGATCCAAAACAATGAGCAGTTCTTC
TRBJ2-2 TRBV11-3 NA few CASSLYGGDTGELFF TGTGCCAGCAGCTTATACGGGGGAGACACCGGGGAGCTGTTTTTT
TRBJ2-7 TRBV4-1 NA medium-sized CASSQESSSRYEQYF TGCGCCAGCAGCCAAGAATCGTCGAGTAGATACGAGCAGTACTTC
TRBJ1-1 TRBV5-1 TRBD1 once CASGPQGARTEAFF TGCGCCAGCGGCCCACAGGGGGCGAGGACTGAAGCTTTCTTT
TRBJ1-5 TRBV10-2 NA NA CASSEDESQPQHF TGCGCCAGCAGTGAGGACGAATCACAGCCCCAGCATTTT
TRBJ1-1 TRBV6-8 NA NA CASSGYGTEAFF TGTGCCAGCAGTGGATATGGGACTGAAGCTTTCTTT
TRBJ2-6 TRBV14 NA NA CASSQDLMSSGANVLTF TGTGCCAGCAGCCAAGATCTCATGAGCTCTGGGGCCAACGTCCTGACTTTC
TRBJ1-1 TRBV5-1 NA once CASSPGRGSTEAFF TGCGCCAGCAGCCCGGGCAGGGGAAGCACTGAAGCTTTCTTT
TRBJ2-6 TRBV6-8 NA medium-sized CATSHPSGANVLTF TGTGCCACCAGCCATCCCTCTGGGGCCAACGTCCTGACTTTC
TRBJ1-2 TRBV18 NA once CASSPPSQGQTYGYTF TGTGCCAGCTCACCACCGTCGCAGGGACAAACCTATGGCTACACCTTC